This T cell receptor beta chain was recorded in a study of blood T cells in healthy people across ages. The authors ran a second PCR of about 6 to 11 cycles using a sample-barcoded 5' primer and a J-beta primer mix. TCRdb called the 5' RACE reads again in MiXCR, with one record for every CDR3 protein. Altogether over 1,500,000 distinct CDR3 sequences are present, approximately 39% being singletons, with the ten largest covering 23%. The CDR3 totals 15 residues. In germline, CDR1 is SEHNR, CDR2 FQNEAQ (reference sequence). Between the trimmed V and J ends, which lost 4 bases and 2 bases, there was a span of 14 bases.

The V gene is TRBV7-9, the J gene TRBJ2-5; D possibly corresponds to TRBD2 (5 bases). Input material: blood. This clonotype was obtained from a human donor in good health. The chain's CDR3 is CASSSPLGEQETQYF. Here the CDR3 DNA reads TGTGCCAGCAGCTCCCCCCTTGGGGAGCAAGAGACCCAGTACTTC.